This T cell receptor (beta chain) was recovered during a study of T cell repertoires in cytomegalovirus infection. Background on the study: Indications came from public TCR beta signatures; they pointed to CMV infection and to a matching HLA type. Study-level results: CMV carriers having the relevant HLA were flagged by cumulative public TCR beta family frequency. Clonotypes of TCR beta that were HLA-C-restricted and CMV-specific dominated the ex vivo response.

This clonotype was counted many times. The antigen is not known. A single record per CDR3 protein comes from TCRdb applying MiXCR to the reads. The profile shows 110,000 to 150,000 distinct CDR3 sequences, under 8.5% of them singletons. V was trimmed by 7 bases and J by 3 bases, leaving 13 bases between them. This CDR3 comprises 13 residues. Sequencing was performed on PBMCs. V is TRBV23-1 and J is TRBJ2-7; D is perhaps TRBD1 (6 bases). TRBV23-1 is an ORF, with its function uncertain. The sequence was collected from a human donor in good health (CMV status not recorded). Some clones in this sample may be carry-over from other donors' samples. CDR3 sequence: CASNRDTYYEQYF. CDR3 sequence (DNA): TGCGCCAGCAACCGGGACACCTACTACGAGCAGTACTTC.